Reported below is one T cell receptor (beta chain). Antigen specificity is unknown. This sample is part of a study of cytomegalovirus exposure and HLA in healthy donors. General study results and limits: In vitro work confirmed that a few CMV-associated chains recognize CMV antigens.

While the first cohort had 600 to 800 subjects, the donors belonged to the separate validation cohort of about 120 subjects. CDR1 and CDR2 (germline): SGHRS, YFSETQ. This CDR3 region has 13 residues. V trimming: 6 bases; J trimming: 7 bases; junction bases outside the gene matches: 7. TCRdb keeps only in-frame clones here, not all; method: immunoSEQ multiplex PCR. Counted here are roughly 220,000 clones, around nine tenths occurring once; the ten biggest clones make up approximately 1.1%. The chain has TRBV5-1 and TRBJ2-7, with 10 nucleotides matching TRBD2. Material for sequencing was PBMCs. This TCR was sampled from a woman aged 18-29 years in good health and CMV-seronegative. The CDR3 nucleotides are TGCGCCAGCAAGCAGCGGGAGGGATGGGAGCAGTACTTC. Its protein is CASKQREGWEQYF.